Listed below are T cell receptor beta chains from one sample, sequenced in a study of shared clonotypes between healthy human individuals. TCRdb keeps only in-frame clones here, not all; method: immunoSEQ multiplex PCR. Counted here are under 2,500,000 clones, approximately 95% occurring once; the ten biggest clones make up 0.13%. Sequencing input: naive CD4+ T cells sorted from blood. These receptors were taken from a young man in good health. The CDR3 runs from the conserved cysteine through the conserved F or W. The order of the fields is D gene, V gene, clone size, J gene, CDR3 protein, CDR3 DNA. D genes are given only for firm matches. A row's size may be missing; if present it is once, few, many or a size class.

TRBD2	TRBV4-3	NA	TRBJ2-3	CASSPQGLARVPSTDTQYF	TGCGCCAGCAGCCCTCAGGGACTAGCGAGAGTACCTAGCACAGATACGCAGTATTTT
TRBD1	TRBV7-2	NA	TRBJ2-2	CASSLGQGGTGELFF	TGTGCCAGCAGCTTAGGACAGGGTGGCACCGGGGAGCTGTTTTTT
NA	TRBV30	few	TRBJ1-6	CAWSVYAESALHF	TGTGCCTGGAGTGTATATGCGGAATCAGCCCTCCACTTT
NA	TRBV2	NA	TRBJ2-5	CAVHRAFPEGTQYF	TGTGCCGTCCACAGGGCTTTCCCAGAAGGGACCCAGTACTTC
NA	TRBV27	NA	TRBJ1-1	CASSWLYPTVNTEAFF	TGTGCCAGCAGTTGGCTCTACCCGACGGTGAACACTGAAGCTTTCTTT
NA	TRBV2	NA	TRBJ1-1	CASSVSQGAKIQTAEAFF	TGTGCCAGCAGTGTGTCCCAGGGCGCGAAAATCCAAACGGCTGAAGCTTTCTTT
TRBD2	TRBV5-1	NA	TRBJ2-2	CASSLSAGVNTGELFF	TGCGCCAGCAGCTTATCAGCGGGGGTGAACACCGGGGAGCTGTTTTTT
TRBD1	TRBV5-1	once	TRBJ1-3	CASSPNPGTGSGNTIYF	TGCGCCAGCAGCCCTAACCCCGGGACAGGGTCTGGAAACACCATATATTTT
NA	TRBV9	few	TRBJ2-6	CASSVMTSSGANVLTF	TGTGCCAGCAGCGTAATGACGAGCTCTGGGGCCAACGTCCTGACTTTC
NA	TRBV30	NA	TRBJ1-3	CACGVIIGNTIYF	TGTGCCTGCGGGGTAATAATTGGGAACACCATATATTTT
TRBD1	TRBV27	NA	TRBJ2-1	CASSKGQGASYNEQFF	TGTGCCAGCAGTAAAGGACAGGGGGCCTCCTACAATGAGCAGTTCTTC
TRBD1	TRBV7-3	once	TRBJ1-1	CASSLSGTDTEAFF	TGTGCCAGCAGCTTAAGCGGGACAGACACTGAAGCTTTCTTT
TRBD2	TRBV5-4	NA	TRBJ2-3	CASSVTSGSTDTQYF	TGTGCCAGCAGCGTTACTAGCGGGAGCACAGATACGCAGTATTTT
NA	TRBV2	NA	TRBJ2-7	CASGRQGDYEQYF	TGTGCCAGCGGCAGGCAGGGTGACTACGAGCAGTACTTC
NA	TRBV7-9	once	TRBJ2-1	CASSLGFGASSYNEQFF	TGTGCCAGCAGCTTAGGGTTCGGGGCAAGCTCCTACAATGAGCAGTTCTTC
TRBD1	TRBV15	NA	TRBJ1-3	CATSRDAPTPRGQPSSGNTIYF	TGTGCCACCAGCAGGGATGCTCCGACGCCCCGGGGACAGCCAAGCTCTGGAAACACCATATATTTT
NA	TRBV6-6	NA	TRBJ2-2	CASSRRGDTGELFF	TGTGCCAGCAGTCGAAGGGGGGACACCGGGGAGCTGTTTTTT
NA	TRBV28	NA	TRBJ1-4	CASSLSLLNEKLFF	TGTGCCAGCAGTTTATCGCTTCTTAATGAAAAACTGTTTTTT
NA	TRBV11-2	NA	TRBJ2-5	CASSSLGVAGTQYF	TGTGCCAGCAGCTCCCTCGGGGTAGCCGGGACCCAGTACTTC
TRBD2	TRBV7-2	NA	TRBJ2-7	CASSRGGLAGGEQYF	TGTGCCAGCAGCCGAGGGGGTCTAGCGGGAGGCGAGCAGTACTTC
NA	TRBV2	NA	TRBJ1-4	CASSTGFAEKLFF	TGTGCCAGCAGTACAGGGTTTGCGGAAAAACTGTTTTTT
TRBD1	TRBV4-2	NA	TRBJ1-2	CASSQGQGGYTF	TGTGCCAGCAGCCAAGGACAGGGAGGCTACACCTTC
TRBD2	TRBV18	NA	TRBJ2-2	CASSSLAGVTGELFF	TGTGCCAGCTCATCCCTAGCGGGAGTCACCGGGGAGCTGTTTTTT
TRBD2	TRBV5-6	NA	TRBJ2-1	CASSLRLAGSYNEQFF	TGTGCCAGCAGCCTTCGACTAGCGGGGTCCTACAATGAGCAGTTCTTC
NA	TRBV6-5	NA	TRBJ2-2	CASSPPPSGELFF	TGTGCCAGCAGCCCCCCACCCTCCGGGGAGCTGTTTTTT
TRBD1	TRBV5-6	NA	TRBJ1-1	CASSLLVGTGLSADTEAFF	TGTGCCAGCAGCTTGCTGGTGGGGACAGGGCTTTCGGCGGACACTGAAGCTTTCTTT
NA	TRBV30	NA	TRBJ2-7	CAWSVRNAYEQYF	TGTGCCTGGAGTGTACGAAACGCCTACGAGCAGTACTTC
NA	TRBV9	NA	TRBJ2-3	CASSAPFRADTQYF	TGTGCCAGCAGCGCCCCTTTTCGGGCGGATACGCAGTATTTT
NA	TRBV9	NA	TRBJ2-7	CASSPWEEPSEQYF	TGTGCCAGCAGCCCTTGGGAAGAGCCAAGCGAGCAGTACTTC
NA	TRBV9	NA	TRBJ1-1	CASSVDPFFTEAFF	TGTGCCAGCAGCGTAGACCCCTTCTTCACTGAAGCTTTCTTT
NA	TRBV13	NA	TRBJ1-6	CASSSTRRSSYNSPLHF	TGTGCCAGCAGCTCTACTAGGAGGAGCTCCTATAATTCACCCCTCCACTTT
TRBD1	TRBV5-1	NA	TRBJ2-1	CASSEGQGFNEQFF	TGCGCCAGCAGCGAGGGACAGGGTTTTAATGAGCAGTTCTTC
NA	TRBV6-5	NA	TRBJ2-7	CASSSPSTRGSQYF	TGTGCCAGCAGTTCCCCATCCACCCGTGGGAGTCAGTACTTC
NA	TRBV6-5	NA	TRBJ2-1	CASSYSFQRPNEQFF	TGTGCCAGCAGTTACTCTTTTCAGAGACCCAATGAGCAGTTCTTC
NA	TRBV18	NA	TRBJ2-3	CASSPEFGTGYAQYF	TGTGCCAGCTCACCAGAATTTGGGACTGGTTATGCGCAGTATTTT
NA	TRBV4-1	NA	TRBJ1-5	CASSQGKGGSWGNQPQHF	TGCGCCAGCAGCCAAGGAAAGGGAGGCAGTTGGGGCAATCAGCCCCAGCATTTT
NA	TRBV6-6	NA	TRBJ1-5	CASSYERQPQHF	TGTGCCAGCAGTTATGAGCGACAGCCCCAGCATTTT
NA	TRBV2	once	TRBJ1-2	CASRTVSNYGYTF	TGTGCCAGCAGGACAGTATCTAACTATGGCTACACCTTC
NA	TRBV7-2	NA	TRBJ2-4	CASSFTGDQLNF	TGTGCCAGCAGCTTTACAGGAGACCAGTTGAACTTC
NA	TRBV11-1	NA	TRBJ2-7	CASSFAGTTRDEQYF	TGTGCCAGCAGCTTCGCCGGGACCACCAGGGACGAGCAGTACTTC
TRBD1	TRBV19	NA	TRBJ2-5	CASSRGADGTGTRETQYF	TGTGCCAGTAGTAGAGGGGCGGACGGGACAGGCACCCGAGAGACCCAGTACTTC
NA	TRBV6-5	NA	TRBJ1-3	CASRRESSGNTIYF	TGTGCCAGCAGGCGAGAGAGCTCTGGAAACACCATATATTTT
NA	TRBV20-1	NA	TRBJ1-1	CSVPSNTEAFF	TGCAGTGTCCCTTCGAACACTGAAGCTTTCTTT
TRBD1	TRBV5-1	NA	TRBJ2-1	CASSPRTGTKYEQFF	TGCGCCAGCAGCCCTAGGACAGGTACAAAATATGAGCAGTTCTTC
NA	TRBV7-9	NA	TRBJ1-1	CASTITFPVVGRRNTEAFF	TGTGCCAGCACCATCACTTTCCCTGTTGTTGGGCGCAGGAACACTGAAGCTTTCTTT
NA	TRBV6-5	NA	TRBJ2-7	CASRKAGVTYEQYF	TGTGCCAGCCGCAAGGCAGGGGTAACCTACGAGCAGTACTTC
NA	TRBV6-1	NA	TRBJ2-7	CASSGQGPYEQYF	TGTGCCAGCAGTGGGCAGGGTCCCTACGAGCAGTACTTC
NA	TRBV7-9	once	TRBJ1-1	CASSRQGLHPDAFF	TGTGCCAGCAGTCGTCAAGGACTACATCCTGACGCTTTCTTT
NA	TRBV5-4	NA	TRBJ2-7	CASSFGSVQHEQYF	TGTGCCAGCAGCTTTGGTTCGGTCCAGCACGAGCAGTACTTC
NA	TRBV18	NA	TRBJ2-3	CASSPQQGATDTQYF	TGTGCCAGCTCACCACAACAGGGAGCCACAGATACGCAGTATTTT
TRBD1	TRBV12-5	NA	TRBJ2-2	CASGLSPRQGFTGELFF	TGTGCTAGTGGCCTATCTCCCAGACAGGGGTTTACCGGGGAGCTGTTTTTT
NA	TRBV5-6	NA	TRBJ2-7	CASSLDMGAGSF	TGTGCCAGCAGCTTGGATATGGGGGCAGGCTCGTTC
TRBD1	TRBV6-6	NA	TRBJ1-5	CASTGQGGQPQHF	TGTGCCAGCACCGGACAGGGCGGACAGCCCCAGCATTTT